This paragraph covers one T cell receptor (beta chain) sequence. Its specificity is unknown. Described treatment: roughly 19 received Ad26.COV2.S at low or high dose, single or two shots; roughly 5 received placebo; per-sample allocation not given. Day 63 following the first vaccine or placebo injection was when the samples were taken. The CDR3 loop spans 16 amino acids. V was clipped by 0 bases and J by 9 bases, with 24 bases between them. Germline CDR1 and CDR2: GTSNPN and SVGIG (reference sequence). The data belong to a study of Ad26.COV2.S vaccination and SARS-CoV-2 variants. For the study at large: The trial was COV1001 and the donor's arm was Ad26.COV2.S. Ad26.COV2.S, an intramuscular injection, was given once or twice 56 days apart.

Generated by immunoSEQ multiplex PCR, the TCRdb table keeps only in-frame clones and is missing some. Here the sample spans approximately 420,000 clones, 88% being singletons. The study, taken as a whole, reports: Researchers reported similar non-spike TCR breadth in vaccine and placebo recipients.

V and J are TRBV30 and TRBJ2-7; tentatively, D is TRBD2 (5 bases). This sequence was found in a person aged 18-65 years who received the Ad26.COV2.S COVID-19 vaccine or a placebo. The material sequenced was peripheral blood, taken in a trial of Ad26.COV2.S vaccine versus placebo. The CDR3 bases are TGTGCCTGGAGTGTAGGTCCCGACGGATCTAGACGGGGGCAGTACTTC. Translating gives CAWSVGPDGSRRGQYF.